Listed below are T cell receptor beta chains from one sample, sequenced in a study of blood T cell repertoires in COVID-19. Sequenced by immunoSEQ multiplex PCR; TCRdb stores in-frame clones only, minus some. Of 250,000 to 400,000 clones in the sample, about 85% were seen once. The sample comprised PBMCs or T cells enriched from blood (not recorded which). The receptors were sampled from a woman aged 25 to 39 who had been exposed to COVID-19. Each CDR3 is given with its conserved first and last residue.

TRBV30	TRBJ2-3	CAWSQRADTQYF
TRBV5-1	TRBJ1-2	CASSSQPGQGFTGYTF
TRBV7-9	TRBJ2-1	CASSDGQIRNEQFF
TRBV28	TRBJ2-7	CASSLTQGYYEQYF
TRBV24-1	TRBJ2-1	CATSDLMTSRHEQFF
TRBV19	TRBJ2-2	CASSPPLAGVDTGELFF
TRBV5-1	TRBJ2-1	CASSLNWAGSSYNEQFF
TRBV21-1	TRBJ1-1	CASSKERSDTLLTEAFF
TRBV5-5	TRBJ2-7	CASRPPGQGHYEQYF
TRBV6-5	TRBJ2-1	CASMIRGSQFF
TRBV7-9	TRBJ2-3	CASSLAAGISDTQYF
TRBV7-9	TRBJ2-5	CASSFLQRDAQETQYF
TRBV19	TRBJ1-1	CASSIRTPGRNTEAFF
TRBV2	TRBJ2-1	CASSGEGTNEQFF
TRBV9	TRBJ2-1	CASSVGGSTYNEQFF
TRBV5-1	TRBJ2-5	CASSLGAPVETQYF
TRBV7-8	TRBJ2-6	CASSLVGFRGGRSGANVLTF
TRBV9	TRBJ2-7	CASSVEGGYSYEQYF
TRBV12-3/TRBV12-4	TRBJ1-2	CASSFSGLYGYTF
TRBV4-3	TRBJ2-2	CASSQDLALHSGELFF
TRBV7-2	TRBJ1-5	CASSMGTLGYQPQHF
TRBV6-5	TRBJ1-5	CASSLQGNQPQHF
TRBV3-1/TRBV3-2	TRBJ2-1	CASSQTSGQTYNEQFF
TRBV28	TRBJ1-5	CASSLSGGNQPQHF
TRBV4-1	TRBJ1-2	CASSQVATRSGYTF
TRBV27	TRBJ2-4	CASSLTREIGKNIQYF
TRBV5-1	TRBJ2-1	CASSFDPPGLAGVSYNEQFF
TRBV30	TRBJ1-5	CAWSKGRQIDSNQPQHF
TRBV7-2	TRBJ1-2	CASSLLQGLGYGYTF